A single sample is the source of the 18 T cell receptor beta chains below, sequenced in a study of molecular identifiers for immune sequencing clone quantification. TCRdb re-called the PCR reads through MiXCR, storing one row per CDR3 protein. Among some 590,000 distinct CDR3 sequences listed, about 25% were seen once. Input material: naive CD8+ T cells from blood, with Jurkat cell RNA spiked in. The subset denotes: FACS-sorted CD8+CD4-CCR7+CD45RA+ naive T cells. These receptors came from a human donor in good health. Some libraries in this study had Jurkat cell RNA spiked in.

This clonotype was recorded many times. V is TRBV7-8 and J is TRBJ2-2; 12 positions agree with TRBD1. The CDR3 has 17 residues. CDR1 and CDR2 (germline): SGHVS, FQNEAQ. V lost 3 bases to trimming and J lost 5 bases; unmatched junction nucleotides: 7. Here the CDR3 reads CASSFRGQGAWTGELFF. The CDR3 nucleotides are TGTGCCAGCAGCTTTAGGGGACAGGGGGCGTGGACCGGGGAGCTGTTTTTT.

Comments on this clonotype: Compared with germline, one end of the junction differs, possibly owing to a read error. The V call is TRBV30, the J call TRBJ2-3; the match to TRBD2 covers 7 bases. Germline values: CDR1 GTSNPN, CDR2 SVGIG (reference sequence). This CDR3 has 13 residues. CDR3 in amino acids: CAWTSGSKDTQYF. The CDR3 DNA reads TGTGCCTGGACTAGCGGCAGCAAAGATACGCAGTATTTT.

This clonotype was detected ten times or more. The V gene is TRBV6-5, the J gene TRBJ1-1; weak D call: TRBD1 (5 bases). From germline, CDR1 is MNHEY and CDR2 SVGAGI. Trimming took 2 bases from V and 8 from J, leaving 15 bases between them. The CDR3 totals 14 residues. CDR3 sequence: CASSYASGGREAFF. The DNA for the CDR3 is TGTGCCAGCAGTTACGCTTCGGGGGGGAGAGAAGCTTTCTTT.

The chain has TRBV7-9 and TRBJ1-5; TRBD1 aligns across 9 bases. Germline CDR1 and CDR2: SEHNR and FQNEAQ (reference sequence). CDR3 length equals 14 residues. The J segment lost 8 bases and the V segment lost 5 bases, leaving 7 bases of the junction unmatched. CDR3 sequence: CASSQQGAREPQHF. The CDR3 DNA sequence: TGTGCCAGCAGCCAACAGGGGGCTCGGGAGCCCCAGCATTTT.

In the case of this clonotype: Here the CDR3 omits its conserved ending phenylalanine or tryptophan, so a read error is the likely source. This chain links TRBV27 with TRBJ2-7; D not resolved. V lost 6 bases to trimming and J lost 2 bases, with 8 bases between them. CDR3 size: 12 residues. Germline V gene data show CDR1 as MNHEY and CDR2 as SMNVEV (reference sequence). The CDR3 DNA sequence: TGTGCCAGCAGAAATAGGGCCTACGAGCAGTACATC. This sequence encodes CASRNRAYEQYI.

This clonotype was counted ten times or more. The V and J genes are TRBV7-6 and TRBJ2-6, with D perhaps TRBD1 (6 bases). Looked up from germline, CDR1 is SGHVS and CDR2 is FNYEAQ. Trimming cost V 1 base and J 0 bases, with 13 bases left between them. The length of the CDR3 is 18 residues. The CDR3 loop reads CASSLGGQSFSGANVLTF. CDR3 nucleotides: TGTGCCAGCAGCTTAGGAGGACAGAGCTTCTCTGGGGCCAACGTCCTGACTTTC.

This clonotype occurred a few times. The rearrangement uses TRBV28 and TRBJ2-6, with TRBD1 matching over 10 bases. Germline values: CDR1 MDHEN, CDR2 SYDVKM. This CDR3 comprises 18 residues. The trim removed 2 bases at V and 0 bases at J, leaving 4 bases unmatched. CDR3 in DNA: TGTGCCAGCAGTTTAAGGGACAGGGGCCTCTCTGGGGCCAACGTCCTGACTTTC. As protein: CASSLRDRGLSGANVLTF.

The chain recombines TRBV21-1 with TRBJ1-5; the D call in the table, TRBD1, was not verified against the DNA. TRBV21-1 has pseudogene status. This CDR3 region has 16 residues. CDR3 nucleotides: TGTGCCAGCAGCTTAGACAGGCTCCATATCGATCAGCCCCAGCATTTT. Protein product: CASSLDRLHIDQPQHF.

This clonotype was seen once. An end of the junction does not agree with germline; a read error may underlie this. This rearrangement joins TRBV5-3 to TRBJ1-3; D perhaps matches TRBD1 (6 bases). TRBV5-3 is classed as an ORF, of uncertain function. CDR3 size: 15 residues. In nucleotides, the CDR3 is TGTGCCAGCAGCTTGGCGGGTGGGGGCGGAAGCACCATATATTTT. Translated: CASSLAGGGGSTIYF.

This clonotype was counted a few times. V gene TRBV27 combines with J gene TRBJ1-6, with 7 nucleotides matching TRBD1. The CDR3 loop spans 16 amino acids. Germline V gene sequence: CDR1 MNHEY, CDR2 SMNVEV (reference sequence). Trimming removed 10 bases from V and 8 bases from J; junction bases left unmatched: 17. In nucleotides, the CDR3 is TGTGCCACCGGCCACACAGGGGCTTCTCCCGATTCACCCCTCCACTTT. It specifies CATGHTGASPDSPLHF.

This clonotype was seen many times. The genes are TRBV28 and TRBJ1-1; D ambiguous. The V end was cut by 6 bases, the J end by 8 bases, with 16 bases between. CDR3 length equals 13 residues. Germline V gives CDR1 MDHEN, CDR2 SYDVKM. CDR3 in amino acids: CASSYLGQAEAFF. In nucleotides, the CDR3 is TGTGCCAGCAGCTATTTAGGGCAGGCGGAAGCTTTCTTT.

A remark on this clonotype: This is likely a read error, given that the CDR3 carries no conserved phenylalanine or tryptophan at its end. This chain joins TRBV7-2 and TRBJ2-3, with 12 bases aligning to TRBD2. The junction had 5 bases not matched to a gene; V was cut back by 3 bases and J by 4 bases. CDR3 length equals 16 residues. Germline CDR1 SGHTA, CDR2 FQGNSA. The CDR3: CASSFLAGGISDTQYL. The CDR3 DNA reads TGTGCCAGCAGCTTTCTAGCGGGAGGGATCTCAGATACGCAGTATCTT.

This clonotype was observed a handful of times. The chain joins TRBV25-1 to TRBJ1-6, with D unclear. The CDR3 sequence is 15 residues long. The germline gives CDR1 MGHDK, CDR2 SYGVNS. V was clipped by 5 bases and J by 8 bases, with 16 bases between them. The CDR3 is CASSFNPAPDSPLHF. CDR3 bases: TGTGCCAGCAGTTTTAATCCGGCACCGGATTCACCCCTCCACTTT.

Here the CDR3 reads CASSEMGYGYTF. In nucleotides, the CDR3 is TGCGCCAGCAGTGAGATGGGCTATGGCTACACCTTC. The J gene is TRBJ1-2, the V gene TRBV10-2; D not certain. V dropped 2 bases and J dropped 4 bases, with 5 bases sitting between them. This CDR3 has 12 residues. Germline V gene lookup returns CDR1 WSHSY and CDR2 SAAADI.

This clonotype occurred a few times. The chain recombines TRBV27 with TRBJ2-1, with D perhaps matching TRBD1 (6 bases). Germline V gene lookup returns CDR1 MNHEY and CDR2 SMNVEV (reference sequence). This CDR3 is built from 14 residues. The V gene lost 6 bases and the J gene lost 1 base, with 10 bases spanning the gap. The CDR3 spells CASRGQSSYNEQFF. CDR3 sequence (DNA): TGTGCCAGCAGAGGACAGAGTTCCTACAATGAGCAGTTCTTC.

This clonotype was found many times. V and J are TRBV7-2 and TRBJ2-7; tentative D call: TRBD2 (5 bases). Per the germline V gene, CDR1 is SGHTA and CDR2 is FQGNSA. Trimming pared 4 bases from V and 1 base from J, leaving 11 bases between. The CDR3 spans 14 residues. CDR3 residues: CASSYDSGSYEQYF. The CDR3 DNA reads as TGTGCCAGCAGCTACGACTCGGGGTCCTACGAGCAGTACTTC.

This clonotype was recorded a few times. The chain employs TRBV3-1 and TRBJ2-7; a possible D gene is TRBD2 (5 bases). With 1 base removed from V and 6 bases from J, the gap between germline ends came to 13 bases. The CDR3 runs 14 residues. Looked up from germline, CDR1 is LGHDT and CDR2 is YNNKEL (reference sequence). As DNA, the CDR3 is TGTGCCAGCAGCCAAGCCGGGGATGGGGTCGAGCAGTACTTC. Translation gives CASSQAGDGVEQYF.

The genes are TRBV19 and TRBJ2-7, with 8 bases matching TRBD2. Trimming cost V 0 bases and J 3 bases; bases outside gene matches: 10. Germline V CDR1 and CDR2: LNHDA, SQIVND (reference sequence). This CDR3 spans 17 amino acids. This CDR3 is CASSIDASGSAFYEQYF. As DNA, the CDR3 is TGTGCCAGTAGTATAGACGCCAGCGGGAGCGCGTTCTACGAGCAGTACTTC. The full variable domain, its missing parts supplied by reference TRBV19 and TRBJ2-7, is DGGITQSPKYLFRKEGQNVTLSCEQNLNHDAMYWYRQDPGQGLRLIYYSQIVNDFQKGDIAEGYSVSREKKESFPLTVTSAQKNPTAFYLCASSIDASGSAFYEQYFGPGTRLTVT.